The clone carrying this TCR beta chain showed up just once. Its antigen is as yet unknown. This specimen belongs to a study of cytomegalovirus exposure and HLA in healthy donors. The germline CDR1 and CDR2 sequences are KGHSH and LQKENI. The length of the CDR3 is 16 residues. Trimming shortened V by 6 bases and J by 8 bases, and 25 bases separated the two germline ends. Study-wide results and caveats: Further analysis was carried out later, and it showed several of the most significant clusters appearing linked to common viral pathogens. It was shown in a later analysis that HLA-associated TCR beta chains were more clonally expanded than other, equally common chains.

PCR used 60 Vbeta primers and 13 Jbeta primers. Clones were read by immunoSEQ multiplex PCR, and TCRdb kept only the in-frame ones, dropping some. The profile covers approximately 180,000 clones, with around 87% appearing a single time and 1.5% to 2% taken by the ten largest. This TCR came from a young woman in good health and CMV-seronegative. The chain carries TRBV18 and TRBJ1-2; D remains unclear. The sample taken for sequencing was PBMCs. CDR3 sequence reads: CASSRDGPGNGEGYTF. The CDR3, as DNA: TGTGCCAGCTCTCGCGACGGGCCCGGGAATGGGGAAGGCTACACCTTC.